Sequencing of this T cell receptor beta chain was carried out in a study of technical replicates of blood from a handful of donors. Trimming removed 8 bases from V and 1 base from J, with 5 bases in between. Germline CDR1 is ENHRY and CDR2 is SYGVKD. This CDR3 is built from 11 residues. The assay was immunoSEQ multiplex PCR, and TCRdb's table has in-frame clones only and misses some. The data show about 81,000 clones, with 90% to 96% seen just once and around 0.39% held by the top ten. This sequence was found in a human donor in good health. The chain carries TRBV10-3 and TRBJ1-1; D gene unclear. Sequences were obtained from T cells isolated from PBMCs. CDR3 residues: CAILANTEAFF. As DNA, the CDR3 is TGTGCCATCTTGGCGAACACTGAAGCTTTCTTT.